This paragraph reports one T cell receptor (beta chain). TCRdb's copy holds only in-frame clones and misses some; the assay was immunoSEQ multiplex PCR. The sample yields roughly 500,000 clones, 89% seen once. The sample belongs to a study of blood T cell repertoires in COVID-19. About the study: Both acute and convalescent COVID-19 samples were obtained from the United States, Italy and Spain. From T cells, B-cell-depleted T cells, or PBMCs came the material, which was cDNA or gDNA.

Enrolment of Seattle patients took place during active infection, and they were followed longitudinally. Germline V gene sequence: CDR1 SGHRS, CDR2 YFSETQ. Germline trimming cut 4 bases from V and 6 bases from J; bases unmatched to any gene: 6. The CDR3 is made up of 14 amino acids. The chain recombines TRBV5-1 with TRBJ1-4; 7 nucleotides agree with TRBD1. This TCR came from a man aged 18 to 30 with COVID-19, enrolled during active disease. Sequencing was performed on peripheral blood. The CDR3: CASSPRDSYEKLFF. CDR3 coding DNA: TGCGCCAGCAGCCCCCGGGACAGCTATGAAAAACTGTTTTTT.